The 15 T cell receptor beta chains below come from one sample, sequenced in a study of blood T cell repertoires in COVID-19. Generated by immunoSEQ multiplex PCR, the TCRdb table keeps only in-frame clones and is missing some. Of around 340,000 clones in the sample, about four fifths are singletons; the top ten hold 2.5% to 3.5%. Source material: peripheral blood. The receptors were gathered from a man aged 30 to 39 with active or convalescent COVID-19.

The chain carries TRBV5-8 and TRBJ2-2; perhaps TRBD1 as D (6 bases). V shed 4 bases and J shed 0 bases, with 16 bases lying between them. This CDR3 contains 17 residues. CDR1 is SGHTS and CDR2 is YDEGEE in the germline V gene. Here the CDR3 DNA reads TGTGCCAGCAGCCCACTGCCGCCAGGGGCGAACACCGGGGAGCTGTTTTTT. Translated, it gives CASSPLPPGANTGELFF.

The CDR3 sequence is CASSQEGDGVSLAGIQYF. In DNA, the CDR3 is TGTGCCAGCAGCCAAGAGGGTGACGGGGTGTCACTAGCAGGAATTCAGTACTTC. The rearrangement uses TRBV4-2 and TRBJ2-4; D might be TRBD2 (6 bases). Trimming cost V 0 bases and J 10 bases, with 25 bases left between them. The CDR3 is 18 residues long. CDR1 is LGHNA, CDR2 YNFKEQ, per germline.

This chain uses TRBV5-1 with TRBJ2-2; D is undetermined. CDR3 length: 14 residues. V dropped 0 bases and J dropped 6 bases, with 9 bases sitting between them. The germline CDR1 and CDR2 sequences are SGHRS and YFSETQ. CDR3 in amino acids: CASSLGFSAGELFF. CDR3 nucleotide sequence: TGCGCCAGCAGCTTGGGTTTCTCCGCCGGGGAGCTGTTTTTT.

The chain links TRBV11-2 to TRBJ1-1; D uncertain. Trimming removed 5 bases at V and 3 bases at J, with 10 bases between. Per germline, CDR1 SGHAT and CDR2 FQNNGV. This CDR3 spans 13 amino acids. CDR3 in amino acids: CASSPRRYTEAFF. The CDR3, as DNA: TGTGCCAGCAGCCCTCGTCGGTACACTGAAGCTTTCTTT.

The V gene is TRBV10-3, the J gene TRBJ1-1; D unclear. Germline assignment: CDR1 ENHRY and CDR2 SYGVKD. There are 14 residues in the CDR3. Trimming stripped 2 bases from V and 0 bases from J, with 7 bases between. The chain's CDR3 is CAISEGEMNTEAFF. DNA for the CDR3: TGTGCCATCAGTGAGGGGGAGATGAACACTGAAGCTTTCTTT.

This chain uses TRBV7-3 with TRBJ2-7; tentatively, D is TRBD1 (6 bases). Germline CDR1 SGHTA, CDR2 FQGTGA. The CDR3 has 14 amino acids. Trimming removed 2 bases from V and 6 bases from J, with 14 bases in between. CDR3 sequence: CASSLRGGQGEQYF. CDR3 in DNA: TGTGCCAGCAGCTTACGAGGGGGTCAGGGCGAGCAGTACTTC.

This rearrangement joins TRBV6-5 to TRBJ1-4; 7 bases line up with TRBD1. The germline V gene has CDR1 MNHEY and CDR2 SVGAGI. The CDR3 has 16 amino acids. Trimming at V came to 0 bases and at J to 4 bases, leaving 5 bases not matched to a gene. The CDR3 here is CASSYSTGRVNEKLFF. The CDR3 coding sequence is TGTGCCAGCAGTTACTCGACAGGGCGCGTTAATGAAAAACTGTTTTTT.

A word on this clone: Additional DNA sequences in this sample encode the identical CDR3. V gene TRBV18 combines with J gene TRBJ1-6, with TRBD1 identical over 7 bases. Per germline, CDR1 KGHSH and CDR2 LQKENI. This CDR3 has 13 residues. Losses at the gene ends were 5 bases for V and 7 bases for J; bases not matched to a gene: 2. The CDR3 DNA reads as TGTGCCAGCTCAGCAGGGGGGAATTCACCCCTCCACTTT. Amino acids: CASSAGGNSPLHF.

This sequence joins TRBV2 and TRBJ1-4; 8 bases are shared with TRBD1. Germline V gene lookup returns CDR1 SNHLY and CDR2 FYNNEI. CDR3 size: 14 residues. V dropped 6 bases and J dropped 9; count of bases not matched to a gene: 9. The CDR3 coding sequence is TGTGCCAGCAGCTTGGACAGGGAATCTCAAAAACTGTTTTTT. Translated: CASSLDRESQKLFF.

V gene TRBV14 combines with J gene TRBJ1-4; 7 bases align to TRBD1. With V trimmed by 3 bases and J by 6 bases, 10 bases remained unmatched. The germline V gene has CDR1 SGHDN and CDR2 FVKESK. This CDR3 is built from 16 residues. The CDR3 nucleotides are TGTGCCAGCAGCCACCGGGACAGCCGTAGGGATGAAAAACTGTTTTTT. It translates to CASSHRDSRRDEKLFF.

The rearrangement uses TRBV28 and TRBJ2-5; TRBD1 agrees at 7 bases. The junction had 8 bases not matched to a gene; V was cut back by 5 bases and J by 14 bases. The CDR3 spans 11 residues. Germline assignment: CDR1 MDHEN and CDR2 SYDVKM. This CDR3 is CASSPGQRIYF. CDR3 in DNA: TGTGCCAGCAGTCCGGGACAGAGAATTTACTTC.

The chain carries TRBV4-2 and TRBJ2-1, with TRBD1 as a possible D gene (5 bases). CDR1 and CDR2 from the germline V gene are LGHNA and YNFKEQ. The ends were cut back, 0 bases at V and 4 bases at J, with 13 bases in the middle. CDR3 size: 16 residues. Here the CDR3 reads CASSQESGALYNEQFF. DNA for the CDR3: TGTGCCAGCAGCCAAGAATCTGGGGCGCTTTACAATGAGCAGTTCTTC.

V usage is TRBV4-2 and J usage is TRBJ1-3; D is undetermined. The CDR3 spans 15 residues. V lost 4 bases, J lost 4 bases, and 14 bases lay in between. Germline CDR1 LGHNA, CDR2 YNFKEQ. The DNA of the CDR3 is TGTGCCAGCAGCCGCTTTCGCGGGGTAGGAAACACCATATATTTT. This sequence encodes CASSRFRGVGNTIYF.

The V call is TRBV13, the J call TRBJ2-2, with D uncertain. CDR1 and CDR2 from the germline V gene are PRHDT and FYEKMQ (reference sequence). This CDR3 comprises 14 residues. The V and J ends lost 2 bases and 2 bases respectively, with 6 bases between them. CDR3 nucleotides: TGTGCCAGCAGCTTAAGCCGAAACACCGGGGAGCTGTTTTTT. As protein: CASSLSRNTGELFF.

The V and J genes are TRBV6-6 and TRBJ1-2, with TRBD1 as a possible D gene (5 bases). There are 13 residues in the CDR3. Trimming stripped 5 bases from V and 4 bases from J, with 11 bases between. Germline CDR1 MNHNY, CDR2 SVGAGI (reference sequence). The CDR3 region is CASSKRQPYGYTF. In nucleotides, the CDR3 is TGTGCCAGCAGTAAAAGACAGCCCTATGGCTACACCTTC.